The clone carrying this T cell receptor beta chain was recorded a few times. What it binds is unknown. The data derive from a study of CD8 T cells in ankylosing spondylitis. CDR3 size: 14 residues. CDR1 is PRHDT and CDR2 is FYEKMQ in the germline V gene (reference sequence). Germline trimming cut 4 bases from V and 2 bases from J; bases unmatched to any gene: 4. Whole-study findings and limits: CD8+ by phenotype, disease-linked clones were relatively rare in peripheral blood. About 8 highly homologous variants made up a TCR beta motif that seemed to typify ankylosing spondylitis blood.

Each TCR beta library was made by quantitative 5'-RACE that incorporated molecular barcodes. TCRdb reprocessed the 5' RACE reads via MiXCR and lists one record per CDR3 protein. The sample lists 220,000 or so distinct CDR3 sequences; approximately 16% were seen once. This sequence originates from a male donor with ankylosing spondylitis. The chain uses TRBV13 and TRBJ2-7, with 8 bases fitting TRBD2. Sequencing used blood, either unsorted or a sorted T cell fraction (not recorded which). The CDR3 protein is CASSSSGRPYEQYF. The DNA of the CDR3 is TGTGCCAGCAGCTCCAGCGGGAGACCCTACGAGCAGTACTTC.